The 21 T cell receptor beta chains below all came from one sample that was sequenced in a study of blood T cells in healthy people across ages. Through a sample-barcoded 5' primer and a J-beta primer mix, a second PCR was run for roughly 7 to 12 cycles. MiXCR, run by TCRdb on the 5' RACE reads, gives a single entry per CDR3 protein. The sample has over 600,000 distinct CDR3 sequences; 46% are singletons. What was sequenced was blood. Receptors originate from a man aged 80 or over in good health.

Note on this clonotype: A junction end diverges from the germline sequence, so it may reflect a read error. V is TRBV4-3 and J is TRBJ1-1, with D unclear. The CDR3 covers 15 residues. The germline CDR1 and CDR2 sequences are LGHNA and YSLEER. The CDR3 here is CASSQDLARNTEASF. The DNA for the CDR3 is TGCGCCAGCAGCCAAGATCTGGCAAGGAACACTGAAGCTTCCTTT.

The chain couples TRBV7-6 to TRBJ2-3; TRBD2 is a possible D gene (6 bases). The CDR3 contains 16 residues. Germline lookup yields CDR1 SGHVS and CDR2 FNYEAQ. Trimming removed 6 bases from V and 2 bases from J, with 18 bases in between. This CDR3 is CASSFLGTGDTDTQYF. The DNA for the CDR3 is TGTGCCAGCAGTTTCCTAGGGACGGGAGACACAGATACGCAGTATTTT.

The CDR3 DNA follows: TGCGCCAGCAGCTTCCGATCCGGGACTAGCGGGAGTAACACCGGGGAGCTGTTTTTT. Amino acids: CASSFRSGTSGSNTGELFF. The J gene is TRBJ2-2, the V gene TRBV5-1; TRBD2 aligns across 14 bases. CDR3 length: 19 residues. The germline CDR1 and CDR2 sequences are SGHRS and YFSETQ. The V segment lost 2 bases and the J segment 2 bases; nucleotides outside the gene matches: 8.

This chain joins TRBV6-1 and TRBJ2-1; TRBD1 aligns across 7 bases. V was clipped by 2 bases and J by 0 bases; unmatched bases: 1. The germline V gene encodes CDR1 MNHNS and CDR2 SASEGT. This CDR3 comprises 15 residues. CDR3 sequence reads: CASSESGGSYNEQFF. The DNA for the CDR3 is TGTGCCAGCAGTGAATCAGGGGGCTCCTACAATGAGCAGTTCTTC.

The chain joins TRBV7-2 to TRBJ2-7; tentatively, D is TRBD2 (6 bases). Germline-derived CDR1 and CDR2 are SGHTA and FQGNSA. The V gene lost 1 base and the J gene lost 9 bases, with 13 bases spanning the gap. The CDR3 extends over 13 amino acids. CDR3 loop: CASSLEEGVGQYF. The CDR3 coding sequence is TGTGCCAGCAGCTTAGAGGAGGGCGTCGGGCAGTACTTC.

This clonotype was found a few times. The V call is TRBV27, the J call TRBJ2-1, with 10 positions matching TRBD2. The CDR3 runs 17 residues. The germline gives CDR1 MNHEY, CDR2 SMNVEV (reference sequence). The V gene end was trimmed by 3 bases and the J gene end by 0 bases; junction bases not matched to a gene: 5. The CDR3 DNA reads as TGTGCCAGCAGTTTGTGGGCTAGCGGGAGCTCCTACAATGAGCAGTTCTTC. This codes for CASSLWASGSSYNEQFF.

This chain connects TRBV25-1 to TRBJ2-1, with 7 bases aligning to TRBD2. CDR3 length equals 16 residues. CDR1 and CDR2 (germline): MGHDK, SYGVNS. Germline trimming cut 0 bases from V and 4 bases from J; bases unmatched to any gene: 6. CDR3 amino acids: CASSEYEASGYNEQFF. CDR3 DNA sequence: TGTGCCAGCAGTGAATATGAGGCTAGCGGATACAATGAGCAGTTCTTC. Complete variable domain (other parts from reference TRBV25-1 and TRBJ2-1): EADIYQTPRYLVIGTGKKITLECSQTMGHDKMYWYQQDPGMELHLIHYSYGVNSTEKGDLSSESTVSRIRTEHFPLTLESARPSHTSQYLCASSEYEASGYNEQFFGPGTRLTVL.

The table lists this clonotype with a few counts. The V and J genes are TRBV18 and TRBJ2-7; possible D gene TRBD1, 6 bases. Trimming left V 4 bases short and J 7 bases short, with 8 bases between. Germline V lookup: CDR1 KGHSH, CDR2 LQKENI. This CDR3 is 11 amino acids long. The DNA for the CDR3 is TGTGCCAGCTCACAAGACAGGGAGCAGTACTTC. Translating gives CASSQDREQYF.

The V and J genes are TRBV11-2 and TRBJ2-5; D remains unclear. The ends were cut back, 5 bases at V and 5 bases at J, with 12 bases in the middle. Looked up from germline, CDR1 is SGHAT and CDR2 is FQNNGV. The CDR3 consists of 13 residues. CDR3 nucleotides: TGTGCCAGCAGCAAAGGGTTTGGGGAGACCCAGTACTTC. Translated, it gives CASSKGFGETQYF.

V usage is TRBV24-1 and J usage is TRBJ2-4; D is possibly TRBD1 (6 bases). V shed 4 bases and J shed 9 bases, with 15 bases lying between them. The CDR3 extends over 14 amino acids. The germline CDR1 and CDR2 sequences are KGHDR and SFDVKD. The CDR3 loop reads CATSDSRGLGIQYF. CDR3 DNA sequence: TGTGCCACCAGTGACTCCAGGGGCCTGGGCATTCAGTACTTC.

The J gene is TRBJ2-1, the V gene TRBV29-1; TRBD1 is a possible D gene (5 bases). From germline, CDR1 is SQVTM and CDR2 ANQGSEA. The germline V and J ends were trimmed by 6 bases and 1 base, with 13 bases remaining between them. CDR3 length: 14 amino acids. DNA of the CDR3: TGCAGCGTCAGAGACAGTCCTTCCTACAATGAGCAGTTCTTC. Translation gives CSVRDSPSYNEQFF.

V and J are TRBV20-1 and TRBJ2-7; maybe TRBD2 (5 bases). The germline gives CDR1 DFQATT, CDR2 SNEGSKA (reference sequence). This CDR3 comprises 14 residues. The V end was cut by 2 bases, the J end by 2 bases, with 13 bases between. In nucleotides, the CDR3 is TGCAGTGCTAGACTAACGGGGTTAACCTACGAGCAGTACTTC. It is translated as CSARLTGLTYEQYF.

Turning to this clonotype: Since a much larger clone is just one base distant, this may be a read error. This chain uses TRBV2 with TRBJ2-1; D not resolved. The CDR3 length is 14 residues. Per the germline V gene, CDR1 is SNHLY and CDR2 is FYNNEI. The CDR3 loop is CASGDLRSYNEQFF. The CDR3 region has the DNA TGTGCCAGCGGTGACCTTCGCTCCTACAATGAGCAGTTCTTC.

A few counts support this clonotype. The chain recombines TRBV21-1 with TRBJ2-7. TRBV21-1 is a recognized pseudogene. The CDR3 has 13 amino acids. The CDR3 coding sequence is TGTGCCAGCAGCACTGGCTTAGTGGACGAGCAGTACTTC. It codes for CASSTGLVDEQYF.

Turning to this clonotype: An end of the junction differs from the germline gene, which may be a read error. The chain employs TRBV28 and TRBJ2-3; D unresolved. CDR1 is MDHEN and CDR2 is SYDVKM in the germline V gene. The CDR3 is made up of 14 amino acids. CDR3 sequence (DNA): TGTGTCAGCAGTTCACTCGACGGCACAGATACGCAGTATTTT. Its translation is CVSSSLDGTDTQYF.

There are a few counts of this clonotype. The chain joins TRBV5-1 to TRBJ2-3; 10 nucleotides align to TRBD2. In germline, CDR1 is SGHRS, CDR2 YFSETQ. CDR3 length: 17 amino acids. The trim removed 4 bases at V and 2 bases at J, leaving 10 bases unmatched. Here the CDR3 reads CASSHGTGTSDTDTQYF. The CDR3 coding sequence is TGCGCCAGCAGCCACGGAACCGGGACTAGCGACACAGATACGCAGTATTTT.

The table lists this clonotype with a few counts. The chain recombines TRBV15 with TRBJ2-3, with 7 positions matching TRBD2. CDR3 length equals 15 residues. Germline V gene sequence: CDR1 LNHNV, CDR2 YYDKDF (reference sequence). V shed 5 bases and J 0 bases; nucleotides not matched to a gene: 5. The CDR3 loop reads CATSALAPSTDTQYF. CDR3 coding DNA: TGTGCCACCAGCGCACTAGCGCCTAGCACAGATACGCAGTATTTT.

This rearrangement joins TRBV11-2 to TRBJ2-1; D unresolved. The DNA end lines up better with TRBJ2-7; the J call may be wrong. CDR1 SGHAT and CDR2 FQNNGV come from the germline V gene. The length of the CDR3 is 15 residues. The CDR3 nucleotides read TGTGCCAGCAGCTTGGAAAGGGTTCAGAACAATGAGCAGTACTTC. Residues: CASSLERVQNNEQYF.

The chain joins TRBV5-1 to TRBJ2-2; the match to TRBD1 covers 10 bases. CDR1 and CDR2 (germline): SGHRS, YFSETQ. CDR3 length equals 17 residues. V was clipped by 4 bases and J by 6 bases; unmatched bases: 12. CDR3 in amino acids: CASSPGGAGTGAGELFF. CDR3 DNA: TGCGCCAGCAGCCCGGGGGGAGCCGGGACAGGGGCCGGGGAGCTGTTTTTT.

In this sample, this clonotype turned up many times. J is TRBJ2-5 and V is TRBV29-1; D may be TRBD2 (5 bases). The CDR3 loop spans 15 amino acids. Per the germline V gene, CDR1 is SQVTM and CDR2 is ANQGSEA. Trimming cost V 7 bases and J 4 bases, with 22 bases left between them. The CDR3 DNA reads as TGCAGCGCGGCTGATTGGACGATAGGAGGAGAGACCCAGTACTTC. It codes for CSAADWTIGGETQYF.

The CDR3 DNA reads as TGTGCCACCAGCAGAACCGGGACCAAGGATGAAAAACTGTTTTTT. It codes for CATSRTGTKDEKLFF. The chain employs TRBV15 and TRBJ1-4, with D perhaps TRBD1 (5 bases). Per the germline V gene, CDR1 is LNHNV and CDR2 is YYDKDF (reference sequence). The CDR3 extends over 15 amino acids. V lost 2 bases and J lost 6, with 13 bases in between. Filled out from reference TRBV15 and TRBJ1-4, the complete variable domain reads DAMVIQNPRYQVTQFGKPVTLSCSQTLNHNVMYWYQQKSSQAPKLLFHYYDKDFNNEADTPDNFQSRRPNTSFCFLDIRSPGLGDTAMYLCATSRTGTKDEKLFFGSGTQLSVL.